Presented here are 25 T cell receptor beta chains from one specimen sequenced in a study of T cell repertoires in cytomegalovirus infection. TCRdb fed the reads into MiXCR, producing one record per CDR3 protein. Among roughly 500,000 distinct CDR3 sequences listed, approximately 15% were seen once. Material for sequencing was CD8+ T cells from PBMCs. The receptors derive from a human donor in good health (CMV status not recorded). Some clones in this sample may be carry-over from other donors' samples.

This clonotype was recorded many times. V gene TRBV7-2 combines with J gene TRBJ2-1; a weak D match, TRBD1 (6 bases). CDR1 is SGHTA, CDR2 FQGNSA, per germline. The CDR3 contains 15 residues. V dropped 4 bases and J dropped 9 bases, with 19 bases sitting between them. The CDR3 coding sequence is TGTGCCAGCAGCTCCTATCACTCCAGGGGTATTGAGCAGTTCTTC. Its protein product is CASSSYHSRGIEQFF.

The rearrangement uses TRBV12-3 or TRBV12-4 and TRBJ1-2; 7 bases line up with TRBD1. The V segment lost 5 bases and the J segment 3 bases; nucleotides outside the gene matches: 15. The CDR3 length is 17 residues. CDR3 region: CASSPGQAFSPYYGYTF. DNA for the CDR3: TGTGCCAGCAGTCCCGGACAGGCCTTCTCACCGTACTATGGCTACACCTTC.

This clonotype was seen more than once but under ten times. This could be a read error, since a much larger clone is one nucleotide away. Here the CDR3 omits its conserved ending phenylalanine or tryptophan, so a read error is the likely source. The V call is TRBV12-3 or TRBV12-4, the J call TRBJ2-7; 9 positions agree with TRBD1. V shed 4 bases and J 2 bases; nucleotides not matched to a gene: 3. The CDR3 totals 14 residues. The CDR3 region has the DNA TGTGCCAGCAGTTGGGGACAGGGAACCTACGAGCAGTACTTA. Translating it yields CASSWGQGTYEQYL.

This clonotype was seen many times. This rearrangement joins TRBV7-9 to TRBJ2-7, with D tentatively TRBD1 or TRBD2 (7 bases each). This CDR3 comprises 14 residues. Germline V lookup: CDR1 SEHNR, CDR2 FQNEAQ (reference sequence). V dropped 5 bases and J dropped 1 base, with 12 bases sitting between them. The CDR3, as DNA: TGTGCCAGCAGCGGGGGGGGACAGTCCTACGAGCAGTACTTC. Translation: CASSGGGQSYEQYF. The full variable domain, in which reference TRBV7-9 and TRBJ2-7 provide the parts outside the CDR3, is DTGVSQNPRHKITKRGQNVTFRCDPISEHNRLYWYRQTLGQGPEFLTYFQNEAQLEKSRLLSDRFSAERPKGSFSTLEIQRTEQGDSAMYLCASSGGGQSYEQYFGPGTRLTVT.

This clonotype was detected many times. The chain couples TRBV6-1 to TRBJ2-2; no reliable D call. Deletions cut 6 bases from V and 1 base from J, with 9 bases between. CDR3 size: 14 residues. Germline CDR1 MNHNS, CDR2 SASEGT. The CDR3 bases are TGTGCCAGCAGCACGGGCCAGAACACCGGGGAGCTGTTTTTT. It is translated as CASSTGQNTGELFF.

This clonotype was observed a few times. This chain joins TRBV19 and TRBJ2-7, with TRBD1 matching 9 bases. The CDR3 length is 15 residues. Germline lookup yields CDR1 LNHDA and CDR2 SQIVND (reference sequence). J was trimmed by 4 bases and V by 5 bases; bases with no gene match: 9. The CDR3 region is CASSPRDRDSYEQYF. In DNA, the CDR3 is TGTGCCAGTAGTCCCCGGGACAGGGACTCTTACGAGCAGTACTTC.

The chain carries TRBV15 and TRBJ2-2, with D perhaps matching TRBD1 (6 bases). The CDR3 consists of 16 residues. CDR1 LNHNV and CDR2 YYDKDF come from the germline V gene (reference sequence). The V and J ends lost 1 base and 0 bases respectively, with 9 bases between them. In DNA form, the CDR3 reads TGTGCCACCAGCAGAGGGGACACCGCGAACACCGGGGAGCTGTTTTTT. The encoded protein is CATSRGDTANTGELFF. Supplemented by reference TRBV15 and TRBJ2-2, the full variable domain reads DAMVIQNPRYQVTQFGKPVTLSCSQTLNHNVMYWYQQKSSQAPKLLFHYYDKDFNNEADTPDNFQSRRPNTSFCFLDIRSPGLGDTAMYLCATSRGDTANTGELFFGEGSRLTVL.

This clonotype was found many times. CDR3 region: CASSLARYREKLFF. DNA of the CDR3: TGTGCCAGCAGTTTAGCCCGGTATAGGGAAAAACTGTTTTTT. This sequence joins TRBV27 and TRBJ1-4; D unclear. The CDR3 has 14 amino acids. In germline, CDR1 is MNHEY, CDR2 SMNVEV (reference sequence). V lost 2 bases to trimming and J lost 8 bases, with 12 bases between them.

This chain joins TRBV6-1 and TRBJ2-3; the match to TRBD2 covers 9 bases. With 2 bases clipped from V and 3 bases from J, the junction kept 6 bases outside the gene matches. Germline V CDR1 and CDR2: MNHNS, SASEGT. The CDR3 is 16 residues long. The CDR3 loop reads CASSESLAGRTDTQYF. CDR3 in DNA: TGTGCCAGCAGTGAATCCCTAGCGGGACGTACAGATACGCAGTATTTT.

This clonotype has at least ten counts. V gene TRBV11-3 combines with J gene TRBJ1-3; D not resolved. The germline V gene encodes CDR1 SGHNT and CDR2 YENEEA. This CDR3 region has 13 residues. V shed 3 bases and J shed 0 bases, with 3 bases lying between them. CDR3 in amino acids: CASSLLSGNTIYF. The CDR3 coding sequence is TGTGCCAGCAGCTTGCTCTCTGGAAACACCATATATTTT.

There are many counts of this clonotype. This chain uses TRBV7-6 with TRBJ1-4; a weak D match, TRBD1 (5 bases). Germline CDR1 SGHVS, CDR2 FNYEAQ. The CDR3 consists of 13 residues. With 4 bases removed from V and 7 bases from J, the gap between germline ends came to 10 bases. The CDR3 DNA sequence: TGTGCCAGCAGCTCCTCGGGGGGTGAAAAACTGTTTTTT. Translating it yields CASSSSGGEKLFF.

This clonotype has a count of ten or more. This chain uses TRBV7-3 with TRBJ2-2; D gene unclear. This CDR3 is built from 13 residues. From germline, CDR1 is SGHTA and CDR2 FQGTGA. V was trimmed by 2 bases and J by 5 bases, leaving 6 bases between them. CDR3 region: CASSLSITGELFF. The DNA for the CDR3 is TGTGCCAGCAGCTTATCCATAACCGGGGAGCTGTTTTTT.

The rearrangement uses TRBV6-1 and TRBJ1-2, with D hard to call. CDR3 length: 15 residues. Germline loops: CDR1 MNHNS, CDR2 SASEGT. V was trimmed by 0 bases and J by 8 bases, leaving 16 bases between them. The CDR3, as DNA: TGTGCCAGCAGTGAAGCGATCCGGGCCCGGAAAGGCTACACCTTC. Translation gives CASSEAIRARKGYTF.

This clonotype was detected ten times or more. V gene TRBV7-2 combines with J gene TRBJ2-3; 12 bases match TRBD2. The CDR3 is 17 residues long. Unmatched junction bases numbered 4, after V lost 3 bases and J lost 0 bases. CDR1 is SGHTA, CDR2 FQGNSA, per germline. The CDR3 bases are TGTGCCAGCAGCTTGCTAGCGGGGGGGATAAGCACAGATACGCAGTATTTT. It translates to CASSLLAGGISTDTQYF.

This rearrangement joins TRBV4-2 to TRBJ2-7; 10 bases fit TRBD2. CDR3 length equals 14 residues. Germline lookup yields CDR1 LGHNA and CDR2 YNFKEQ. After removal of 4 bases from V and 5 bases from J, the junction contained 5 bases not matched to a gene. The CDR3 protein is CASSPGLARDEQYF. The CDR3 coding sequence is TGTGCCAGCAGCCCGGGACTAGCGCGTGACGAGCAGTACTTC.

The rearrangement uses TRBV2 and TRBJ1-1; 8 bases agree with TRBD1. This CDR3 comprises 17 residues. With V trimmed by 2 bases and J by 5 bases, 13 bases remained unmatched. The germline V gene has CDR1 SNHLY and CDR2 FYNNEI. The chain's CDR3 is CASSESSEDREGTEAFF. CDR3 DNA: TGTGCCAGCAGTGAATCCAGCGAGGACAGGGAGGGGACTGAAGCTTTCTTT.

The V gene is TRBV6-6, the J gene TRBJ2-7; TRBD2 matches 10 bases. V was clipped by 0 bases and J by 2 bases; unmatched bases: 13. The CDR3 is made up of 19 amino acids. The V gene's germline CDR1 is MNHNY and CDR2 SVGAGI (reference sequence). DNA for the CDR3: TGTGCCAGCAGTTACTCGACGGGCCATACTAGCGGGACCGCCTACGAGCAGTACTTC. It yields the protein CASSYSTGHTSGTAYEQYF.

This clonotype has more than one count but fewer than ten. V is TRBV15 and J is TRBJ1-5, with D hard to call. This CDR3 has 16 residues. V dropped 5 bases and J dropped 0 bases, with 14 bases sitting between them. Germline values: CDR1 LNHNV, CDR2 YYDKDF (reference sequence). CDR3 sequence: CATSSRRESSNQPQHF. The CDR3 nucleotides read TGTGCCACCAGCTCCCGGAGGGAAAGTAGCAATCAGCCCCAGCATTTT.

This clonotype was counted many times. The genes are TRBV28 and TRBJ2-1; 8 bases are shared with TRBD1. Germline V gives CDR1 MDHEN, CDR2 SYDVKM. V trimming: 3 bases; J trimming: 4 bases; junction bases outside the gene matches: 2. This CDR3 is 14 amino acids long. The CDR3 loop is CASSLTGVYNEQFF. For the CDR3, the DNA is TGTGCCAGCAGTTTGACAGGGGTTTACAATGAGCAGTTCTTC. Drawing the rest from reference TRBV28 and TRBJ2-1, the complete variable domain is DVKVTQSSRYLVKRTGEKVFLECVQDMDHENMFWYRQDPGLGLRLIYFSYDVKMKEKGDIPEGYSVSREKKERFSLILESASTNQTSMYLCASSLTGVYNEQFFGPGTRLTVL.

The chain combines TRBV30 with TRBJ2-3; a possible D gene is TRBD2 (5 bases). Looked up from germline, CDR1 is GTSNPN and CDR2 is SVGIG (reference sequence). Trimming took off 4 bases at V and 1 base at J, with 12 bases between the two ends. CDR3 size: 14 residues. CDR3 DNA: TGTGCCTGGATAAGTGGGAGTGGCACAGATACGCAGTATTTT. Its protein is CAWISGSGTDTQYF.

Many counts were recorded for this clonotype. V is TRBV11-2 and J is TRBJ2-7; D is unclear. CDR3 length: 14 residues. The V gene lost 6 bases and the J gene lost 5 bases, with 17 bases spanning the gap. Germline CDR1 SGHAT, CDR2 FQNNGV. The CDR3 loop reads CASRTTTALHEQYF. CDR3 coding DNA: TGTGCCAGCAGGACAACAACGGCCCTCCACGAGCAGTACTTC.

This clonotype appeared a few times. V is TRBV27 and J is TRBJ1-5, with TRBD1 as a possible D gene (6 bases). CDR3 length equals 16 residues. V lost 5 bases and J lost 3, with 17 bases in between. Germline loops: CDR1 MNHEY, CDR2 SMNVEV (reference sequence). CDR3 sequence reads: CASSASAGEDNQPQHF. The CDR3 DNA reads as TGTGCCAGCAGTGCCAGCGCAGGGGAGGACAATCAGCCCCAGCATTTT.

This clonotype was found many times. The rearrangement joins TRBV27 to TRBJ1-1; D remains unclear. In germline, CDR1 is MNHEY, CDR2 SMNVEV (reference sequence). The CDR3 contains 14 residues. V lost 6 bases and J lost 0, with 11 bases in between. CDR3 bases: TGTGCCAGCAGCTCCGGGGTGATGAACACTGAAGCTTTCTTT. This sequence encodes CASSSGVMNTEAFF.

This clonotype was detected ten times or more. The gene calls are TRBV6-6 and TRBJ2-7; 8 bases align to TRBD2. The CDR3 is made up of 15 amino acids. The ends lost 0 bases at V and 4 bases at J; junction bases unmatched: 5. Germline lookup yields CDR1 MNHNY and CDR2 SVGAGI (reference sequence). The chain's CDR3 is CASSYSSREGYEQYF. CDR3 in DNA: TGTGCCAGCAGTTACTCGAGTCGGGAGGGATACGAGCAGTACTTC.

Ten or more counts support this clonotype. The CDR3 nucleotides read TGTGCCAGCAGTTCCCGACAGAGAAACTACGAGCAGTACTTC. The encoded protein is CASSSRQRNYEQYF. The gene calls are TRBV7-8 and TRBJ2-7, with D maybe TRBD1 (5 bases). The V end was cut by 6 bases, the J end by 3 bases, with 15 bases between. Germline V gene sequence: CDR1 SGHVS, CDR2 FQNEAQ. The length of the CDR3 is 14 residues. The full variable domain, completed using reference TRBV7-8 and TRBJ2-7, is GAGVSQSPRYKVAKRGQDVALRCDPISGHVSLFWYQQALGQGPEFLTYFQNEAQLDKSGLPSDRFFAERPEGSVSTLKIQRTQQEDSAVYLCASSSRQRNYEQYFGPGTRLTVT.